This TCR beta chain was recovered during a study of T cells in Graves' hyperthyroidism and ophthalmopathy. In making diagnoses, clinical symptoms, serum thyroxine and TRAb, thyroid ultrasound and orbital computed tomography were all used. The CDR3 covers 13 residues. V was shortened by 2 bases and J by 6 bases, with 10 bases between the two germline ends. Germline V gene lookup returns CDR1 SGHVS and CDR2 FQNEAQ. This clonotype has ten or more counts. Its antigen is as yet unknown. The study, taken as a whole, reports: Using 13 V-J features, a model discriminated ophthalmopathy from stable hyperthyroidism.

TCR beta CDR3 regions were amplified from RNA. HTBI primers drove first-round RT-PCR of the TCR CDR3. TCRdb called the multiplex PCR reads again in MiXCR, with one record for every CDR3 protein. The sample shows under 550,000 distinct CDR3 sequences, less than 20% of them seen only once. V and J are TRBV7-8 and TRBJ1-2; D not resolved. This receptor was identified in a man between 40 and 49 years old with Graves' ophthalmopathy. Sequencing was performed on blood. The CDR3 nucleotides are TGTGCCAGCAGCTTAATGAGGGTTAATGGCTACACCTTC. Translated, it gives CASSLMRVNGYTF.